This T cell receptor beta chain was recovered during a study of cytomegalovirus exposure and HLA in healthy donors. Study outcomes and limitations: CMV antigen specificity of three CMV-associated chains was confirmed in vitro. A later analysis linked a missense variant in DCLRE1C to the trimming of TCR beta V and J genes. Presence/absence results assume similar sequencing depth per donor, which may not hold.

PCR was performed using 60 Vbeta and 13 Jbeta primers. TCRdb's copy holds only in-frame clones and misses some; the assay was immunoSEQ multiplex PCR. Of around 59,000 clones in the sample, about 80% were seen once. This clone was seen only a few times. The antigen is not known. With 7 bases clipped from V and 5 bases from J, the junction kept 11 bases outside the gene matches. CDR1 and CDR2 from the germline V gene are LNHDA and SQIVND (reference sequence). The CDR3 covers 15 residues. Sequencing input: PBMCs. The sequence was collected from a woman between 35 and 50 years old in good health and CMV-seronegative. This chain links TRBV19 with TRBJ2-1; 7 bases are shared with TRBD1. The CDR3 sequence: CASTRTGQVDNEQFF. The CDR3 DNA sequence: TGTGCCAGTACCCGGACAGGACAGGTCGACAATGAGCAGTTCTTC.